A selection of T cell receptor beta chains follows, all from one sample in a study of T cells after yellow fever vaccination. One entry per CDR3 protein, called by TCRdb with MiXCR from the 5' RACE reads. The data hold under 350,000 distinct CDR3 sequences, with roughly 4.3% observed a single time. The starting material was PBMCs, obtained 5 days after the yellow fever booster vaccination. The receptor set was obtained from a man between 18 and 29 years old who received the YFV17D yellow fever vaccine. Each CDR3 is given with its conserved first and last residue. Each record gives: V gene, D gene, clone size, CDR3 protein. A D gene is named only where the DNA matches it firmly. Rows give clone size only sometimes, using once, few, many, or a class for an expanded clone.

>TRBV6-5|-|few
CASSYLRGPSGANVLTF
>TRBV7-2|-|-
CASSPNIVAYNEQFF
>TRBV2|-|-
CADTDFYGYTF
>TRBV19|-|few
CASTSPPAATGEVNYGYTF
>TRBV20-1|-|many
CSARFTDTQYF
>TRBV10-3|-|few
CAISESPAGQANYGYTF
>TRBV21-1|-|few
CASNSGTGRAYPPQYF
>TRBV25-1|-|-
CASSTAYNEQFF
>TRBV15|-|-
CATSGSNQPQHF
>TRBV4-3|TRBD2|-
CASSQESGASGETQYF
>TRBV4-2|TRBD2|-
CASSQDAKRGWGSYNEQFF
>TRBV9|-|few
CASSVRGATDTQYF
>TRBV15|-|many
CATSRDSGEAFF
>TRBV20-1|-|many
CSASRELNYGYTF
>TRBV4-3|TRBD2|few
CASSQRSGLAQINEQFF
>TRBV20-1|-|few
CSAREAAFSTDTQYF
>TRBV5-1|-|many
CASSAVDANSPLHF
>TRBV4-1|-|few
CASSGYRIGAFF
>TRBV5-1|-|-
CASSLSTGTYYGYTF
>TRBV12-3/TRBV12-4|-|many
CASSLAGELFHEQFF
>TRBV29-1|-|few
CSVHRQETQYF
>TRBV7-9|-|-
CASSTLWGEQYF
>TRBV4-1|-|-
CASSQVGVEQFF
>TRBV9|TRBD2|few
CASSVGSGGPDTQYF
>TRBV7-9|-|many
CASSSTRGVRNEKLFF
>TRBV9|-|-
CASSADLPNTIYF
>TRBV4-2|TRBD2|few
CASSQGLAGLAQETQYF
>TRBV9|-|-
CASSVNTPNTGELFF
>TRBV7-3|-|few
CASSRPGAQAFF
>TRBV4-1|-|many
CASSPGRGGTEAFF
>TRBV20-1|-|many
CSAPRGGATDTQYF
>TRBV5-1|TRBD1|-
CASSDRQGNTEAFF